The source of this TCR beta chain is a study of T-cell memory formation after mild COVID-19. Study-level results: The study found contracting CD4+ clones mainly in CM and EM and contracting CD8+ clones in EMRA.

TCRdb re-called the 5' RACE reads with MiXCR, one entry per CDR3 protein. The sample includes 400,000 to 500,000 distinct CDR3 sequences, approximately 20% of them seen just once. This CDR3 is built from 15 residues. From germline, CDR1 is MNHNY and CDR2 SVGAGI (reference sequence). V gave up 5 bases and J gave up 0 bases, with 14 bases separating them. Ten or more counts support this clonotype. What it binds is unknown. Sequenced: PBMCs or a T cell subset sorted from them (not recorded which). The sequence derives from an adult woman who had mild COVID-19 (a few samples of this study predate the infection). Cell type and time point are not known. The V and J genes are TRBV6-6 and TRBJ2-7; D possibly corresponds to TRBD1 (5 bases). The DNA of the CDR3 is TGTGCCAGCAGTCAAGGACAAGGAGCCTCCTACGAGCAGTACTTC. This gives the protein CASSQGQGASYEQYF.